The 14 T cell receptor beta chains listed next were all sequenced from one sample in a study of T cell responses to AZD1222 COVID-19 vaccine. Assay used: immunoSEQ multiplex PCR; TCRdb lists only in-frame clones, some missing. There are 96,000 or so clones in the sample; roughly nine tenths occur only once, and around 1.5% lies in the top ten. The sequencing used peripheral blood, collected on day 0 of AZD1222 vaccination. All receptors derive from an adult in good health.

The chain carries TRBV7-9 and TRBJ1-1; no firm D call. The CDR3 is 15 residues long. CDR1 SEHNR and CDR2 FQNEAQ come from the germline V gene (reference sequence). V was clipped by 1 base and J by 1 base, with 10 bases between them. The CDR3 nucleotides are TGTGCCAGCAGCTTAGATGAGGTCTGGAACACTGAAGCTTTCTTT. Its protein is CASSLDEVWNTEAFF.

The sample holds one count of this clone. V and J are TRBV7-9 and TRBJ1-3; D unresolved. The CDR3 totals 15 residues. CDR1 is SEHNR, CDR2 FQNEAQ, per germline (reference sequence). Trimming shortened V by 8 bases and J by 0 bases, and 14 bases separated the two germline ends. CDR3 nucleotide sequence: TGTGCCAGCCAGCGACTAGGAGACTCTGGAAACACCATATATTTT. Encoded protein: CASQRLGDSGNTIYF. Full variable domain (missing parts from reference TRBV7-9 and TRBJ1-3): DTGVSQNPRHKITKRGQNVTFRCDPISEHNRLYWYRQTLGQGPEFLTYFQNEAQLEKSRLLSDRFSAERPKGSFSTLEIQRTEQGDSAMYLCASQRLGDSGNTIYFGEGSWLTVV.

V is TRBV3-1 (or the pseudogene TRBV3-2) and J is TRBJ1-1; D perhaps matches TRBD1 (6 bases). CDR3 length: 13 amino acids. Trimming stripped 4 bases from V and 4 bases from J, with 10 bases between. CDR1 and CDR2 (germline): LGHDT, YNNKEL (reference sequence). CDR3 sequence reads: CASSRDRSTEAFF. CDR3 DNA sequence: TGTGCCAGCAGCCGAGACAGGTCCACTGAAGCTTTCTTT.

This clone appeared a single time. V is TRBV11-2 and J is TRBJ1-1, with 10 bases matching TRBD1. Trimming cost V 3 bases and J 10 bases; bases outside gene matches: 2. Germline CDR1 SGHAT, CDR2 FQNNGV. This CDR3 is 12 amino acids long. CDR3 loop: CASSLGQGIAFF. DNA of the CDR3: TGTGCCAGCAGCTTGGGACAGGGGATAGCTTTCTTT.

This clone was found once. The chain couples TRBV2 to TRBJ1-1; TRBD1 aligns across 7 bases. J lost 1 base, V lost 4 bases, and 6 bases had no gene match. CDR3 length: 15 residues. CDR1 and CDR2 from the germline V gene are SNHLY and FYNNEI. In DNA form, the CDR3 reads TGTGCCAGCAGTGGGATGGACAGGCAGAACACTGAAGCTTTCTTT. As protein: CASSGMDRQNTEAFF.

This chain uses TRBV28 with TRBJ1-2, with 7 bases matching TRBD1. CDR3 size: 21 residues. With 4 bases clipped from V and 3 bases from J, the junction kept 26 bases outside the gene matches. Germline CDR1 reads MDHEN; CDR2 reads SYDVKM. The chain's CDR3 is CASSSTVFSPRKQGTDYGYTF. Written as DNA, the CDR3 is TGTGCCAGCAGTTCAACCGTGTTCTCCCCACGGAAACAGGGGACAGACTATGGCTACACCTTC.

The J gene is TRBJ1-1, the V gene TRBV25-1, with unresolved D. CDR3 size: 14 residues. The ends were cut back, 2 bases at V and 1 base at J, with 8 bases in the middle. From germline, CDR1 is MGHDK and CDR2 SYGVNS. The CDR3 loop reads CASSESGPNTEAFF. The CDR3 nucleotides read TGTGCCAGCAGTGAAAGTGGTCCGAACACTGAAGCTTTCTTT.

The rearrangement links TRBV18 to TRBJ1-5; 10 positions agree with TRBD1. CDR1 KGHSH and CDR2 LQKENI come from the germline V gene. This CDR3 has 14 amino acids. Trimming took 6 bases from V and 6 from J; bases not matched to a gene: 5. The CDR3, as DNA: TGTGCCAGCTCGCTGACAGGGGGCGTTCAGCCCCAGCATTTT. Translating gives CASSLTGGVQPQHF.

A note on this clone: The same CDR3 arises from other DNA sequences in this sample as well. CDR3 region: CATSREGSYGYTF. The CDR3, as DNA: TGTGCCACCAGCAGAGAGGGCAGCTATGGCTACACCTTC. V gene TRBV15 combines with J gene TRBJ1-2; unclear D gene. Trimming removed 0 bases at V and 4 bases at J, with 6 bases between. The V gene's germline CDR1 is LNHNV and CDR2 YYDKDF (reference sequence). The CDR3 has 13 residues.

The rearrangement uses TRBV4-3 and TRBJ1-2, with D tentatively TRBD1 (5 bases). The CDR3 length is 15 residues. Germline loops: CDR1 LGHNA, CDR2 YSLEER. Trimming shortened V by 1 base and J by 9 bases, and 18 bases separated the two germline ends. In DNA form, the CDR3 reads TGCGCCAGCAGCCAAGGCCGTGCTGACAGTTCCTGCTACACCTTC. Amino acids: CASSQGRADSSCYTF.

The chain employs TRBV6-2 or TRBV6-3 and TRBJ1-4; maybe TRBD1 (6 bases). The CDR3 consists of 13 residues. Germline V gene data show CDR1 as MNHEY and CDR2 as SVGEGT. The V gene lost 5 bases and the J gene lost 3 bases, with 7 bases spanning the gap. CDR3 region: CASSPGANEKLFF. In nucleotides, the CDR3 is TGTGCCAGCAGTCCAGGGGCTAATGAAAAACTGTTTTTT.

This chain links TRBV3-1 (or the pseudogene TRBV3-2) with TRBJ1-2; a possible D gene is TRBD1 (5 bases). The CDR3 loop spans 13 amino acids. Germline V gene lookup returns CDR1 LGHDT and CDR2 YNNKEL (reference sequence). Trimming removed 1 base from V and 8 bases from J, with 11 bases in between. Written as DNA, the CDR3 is TGTGCCAGCAGCCAAGTCGAAGGGGTCGGCTACACCTTC. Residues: CASSQVEGVGYTF.

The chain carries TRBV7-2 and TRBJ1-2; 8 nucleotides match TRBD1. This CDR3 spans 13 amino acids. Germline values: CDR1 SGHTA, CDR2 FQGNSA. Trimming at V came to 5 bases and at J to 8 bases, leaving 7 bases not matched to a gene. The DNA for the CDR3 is TGTGCCAGCAGCACAGGGACAGGTTTCGGCTACACCTTC. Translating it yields CASSTGTGFGYTF.

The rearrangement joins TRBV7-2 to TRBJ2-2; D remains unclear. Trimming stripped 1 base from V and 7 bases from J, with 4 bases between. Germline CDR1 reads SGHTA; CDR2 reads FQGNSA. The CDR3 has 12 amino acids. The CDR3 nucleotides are TGTGCCAGCAGCTTAGTTTTCGGGGAGCTGTTTTTT. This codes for CASSLVFGELFF.